A selection of T cell receptor beta chains follows, all from one sample in a study of ipilimumab plus nivolumab after autologous stem cell transplantation. Repertoires were generated with immunoSEQ multiplex PCR, while TCRdb's copy carries only in-frame clones and drops some. The table lists about 17,000 clones, 65% to 80% of them singletons. The sample in question was PBMCs, obtained in a trial of ipilimumab plus nivolumab as post-transplant consolidation. These receptors came from a male donor with diffuse large B-cell lymphoma. Each CDR3 is given with its conserved first and last residue. The order of the fields is D gene, clone size, J gene, V gene, CDR3 protein, CDR3 DNA. The D gene is left open where the match is weak. Clone size is given for some rows only: seen once, a few or many times, or a class if the clone is expanded.

d_gene: TRBD1; abundance: -; j_gene: TRBJ1-5; v_gene: TRBV19; CDR3aa: CASSATGTGYSNQPQHF; CDR3nt: TGTGCCAGTAGTGCCACCGGGACAGGGTATAGCAATCAGCCCCAGCATTTT
d_gene: TRBD1; abundance: -; j_gene: TRBJ2-1; v_gene: TRBV27; CDR3aa: CASSGLGDRDNEQFF; CDR3nt: TGTGCCAGCAGTGGCCTGGGCGACAGGGACAATGAGCAGTTCTTC
d_gene: TRBD1; abundance: -; j_gene: TRBJ1-5; v_gene: TRBV6-1; CDR3aa: CASSQGGSNQPQHF; CDR3nt: TGTGCCAGCAGTCAGGGGGGTAGCAATCAGCCCCAGCATTTT
d_gene: -; abundance: -; j_gene: TRBJ1-1; v_gene: TRBV7-9; CDR3aa: CASTPGGTGTEAFF; CDR3nt: TGTGCCAGCACCCCGGGGGGCACGGGCACTGAAGCTTTCTTT
d_gene: -; abundance: -; j_gene: TRBJ2-3; v_gene: TRBV6-5; CDR3aa: CASSYSGDTQYF; CDR3nt: TGTGCCAGCAGTTACTCTGGGGATACGCAGTATTTT
d_gene: -; abundance: -; j_gene: TRBJ1-3; v_gene: TRBV30; CDR3aa: CAQLSVVGNTIYF; CDR3nt: TGTGCCCAGCTTTCCGTCGTCGGAAACACCATATATTTT
d_gene: -; abundance: -; j_gene: TRBJ1-1; v_gene: TRBV21-1; CDR3aa: CASSNGFLGGEKNTEAFF; CDR3nt: TGTGCCAGCAGCAACGGATTTCTAGGGGGGGAGAAGAACACTGAAGCTTTCTTT
d_gene: TRBD2; abundance: -; j_gene: TRBJ2-3; v_gene: TRBV5-1; CDR3aa: CASRRRGTSGRLTDTQYF; CDR3nt: TGCGCCAGCAGACGAAGGGGGACTAGCGGGAGGTTAACAGATACGCAGTATTTT
d_gene: TRBD2; abundance: few; j_gene: TRBJ2-2; v_gene: TRBV30; CDR3aa: CAWSLGLAGKIGELFF; CDR3nt: TGTGCCTGGAGTCTGGGACTAGCGGGAAAGATCGGGGAGCTGTTTTTT
d_gene: TRBD1; abundance: -; j_gene: TRBJ2-5; v_gene: TRBV9; CDR3aa: CASSTDTGGEETQYF; CDR3nt: TGTGCCAGCAGCACAGACACAGGGGGCGAGGAGACCCAGTACTTC
d_gene: TRBD1; abundance: -; j_gene: TRBJ1-1; v_gene: TRBV4-1; CDR3aa: CASSPWTGLNTEAFF; CDR3nt: TGCGCCAGCAGCCCCTGGACAGGTCTGAACACTGAAGCTTTCTTT
d_gene: TRBD1; abundance: -; j_gene: TRBJ1-5; v_gene: TRBV6-1; CDR3aa: CASGRDRSAQPQHF; CDR3nt: TGTGCCAGCGGCCGGGACAGGTCCGCCCAGCCCCAGCATTTT
d_gene: TRBD2; abundance: -; j_gene: TRBJ2-7; v_gene: TRBV7-9; CDR3aa: CASSPPGGTIYEQYF; CDR3nt: TGTGCCAGCAGCCCCCCCGGGGGGACGATCTACGAGCAGTACTTC
d_gene: -; abundance: -; j_gene: TRBJ2-7; v_gene: TRBV6-6; CDR3aa: CASSTDRRSYEQYF; CDR3nt: TGTGCCAGCAGTACAGACAGGAGATCCTACGAGCAGTACTTC
d_gene: TRBD2; abundance: once; j_gene: TRBJ2-1; v_gene: TRBV5-1; CDR3aa: CASSQNTLAGGNNEQFF; CDR3nt: TGCGCCAGCAGCCAAAATACACTAGCGGGAGGAAACAATGAGCAGTTCTTC
d_gene: -; abundance: -; j_gene: TRBJ2-5; v_gene: TRBV4-2; CDR3aa: CASSQSGVRETQYF; CDR3nt: TGTGCCAGCAGCCAGTCAGGGGTTCGCGAGACCCAGTACTTC
d_gene: TRBD2; abundance: -; j_gene: TRBJ2-7; v_gene: TRBV5-1; CDR3aa: CASSFGTSGSYEQYF; CDR3nt: TGCGCCAGCAGCTTTGGTACTAGCGGCTCCTACGAGCAGTACTTC
d_gene: TRBD1; abundance: few; j_gene: TRBJ1-2; v_gene: TRBV5-6; CDR3aa: CASSFTGQGGYGYTF; CDR3nt: TGTGCCAGCAGCTTTACGGGACAGGGGGGCTATGGCTACACCTTC
d_gene: -; abundance: -; j_gene: TRBJ2-1; v_gene: TRBV6-1; CDR3aa: CASSEFDPTSWGNEQFF; CDR3nt: TGTGCCAGCAGTGAATTTGACCCAACCTCCTGGGGGAATGAGCAGTTCTTC
d_gene: TRBD1; abundance: -; j_gene: TRBJ1-1; v_gene: TRBV6-1; CDR3aa: CATLTGQAFF; CDR3nt: TGTGCCACCTTGACAGGGCAAGCTTTCTTT
d_gene: -; abundance: once; j_gene: TRBJ2-7; v_gene: TRBV7-2; CDR3aa: CASSHADRRHEQYF; CDR3nt: TGTGCCAGCAGCCACGCCGACAGGAGGCACGAGCAGTACTTC
d_gene: -; abundance: -; j_gene: TRBJ1-1; v_gene: TRBV19; CDR3aa: CASSSRGSAVAFF; CDR3nt: TGTGCCAGTAGTAGCAGGGGTTCCGCCGTGGCTTTCTTT
d_gene: TRBD1; abundance: -; j_gene: TRBJ1-6; v_gene: TRBV5-6; CDR3aa: CASSLDKTGQGNSPLHF; CDR3nt: TGTGCCAGCAGCTTGGACAAAACGGGACAGGGCAATTCACCCCTCCACTTT
d_gene: -; abundance: -; j_gene: TRBJ1-4; v_gene: TRBV5-1; CDR3aa: CASSSGRGEEKLFF; CDR3nt: TGCGCCAGCAGCTCGGGACGAGGGGAAGAAAAACTGTTTTTT
d_gene: TRBD1; abundance: -; j_gene: TRBJ1-2; v_gene: TRBV7-3; CDR3aa: CASSTGQGAAYGYTF; CDR3nt: TGTGCCAGCAGCACGGGACAGGGGGCGGCCTATGGCTACACCTTC
d_gene: -; abundance: -; j_gene: TRBJ2-2; v_gene: TRBV30; CDR3aa: CAWSVGKINTGELFF; CDR3nt: TGTGCCTGGAGCGTCGGGAAGATTAACACCGGGGAGCTGTTTTTT